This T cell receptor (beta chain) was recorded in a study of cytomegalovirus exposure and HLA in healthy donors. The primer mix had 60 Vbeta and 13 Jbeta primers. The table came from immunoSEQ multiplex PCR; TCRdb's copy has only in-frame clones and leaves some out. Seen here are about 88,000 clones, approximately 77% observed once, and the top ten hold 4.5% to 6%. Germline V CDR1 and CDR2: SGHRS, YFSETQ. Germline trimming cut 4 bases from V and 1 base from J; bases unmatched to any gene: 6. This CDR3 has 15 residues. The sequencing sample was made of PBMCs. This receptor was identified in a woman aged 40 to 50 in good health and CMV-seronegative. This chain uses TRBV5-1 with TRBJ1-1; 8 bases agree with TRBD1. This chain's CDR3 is CASSIRTGRNTEAFF. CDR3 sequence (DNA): TGCGCCAGCAGCATCCGGACAGGGCGGAACACTGAAGCTTTCTTT. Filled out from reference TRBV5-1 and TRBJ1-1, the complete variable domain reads KAGVTQTPRYLIKTRGQQVTLSCSPISGHRSVSWYQQTPGQGLQFLFEYFSETQRNKGNFPGRFSGRQFSNSRSEMNVSTLELGDSALYLCASSIRTGRNTEAFFGQGTRLTVV.